Sequencing of this T cell receptor beta chain was carried out in a study of T cells in Graves' hyperthyroidism and ophthalmopathy. This CDR3 is 16 amino acids long. The junction had 9 bases not matched to a gene; V was cut back by 3 bases and J by 10 bases. The germline V gene encodes CDR1 MGHDK and CDR2 SYGVNS. In its sample, this clonotype was seen a few times. RNA transcripts yielded amplified TCR beta CDR3 regions. Using the HTBI primer set, a first-round RT-PCR was run on the TCR CDR3. TCRdb re-called the multiplex PCR reads through MiXCR, storing one row per CDR3 protein. The sample carries a few hundred thousand distinct CDR3 sequences, 20% to 25% recorded once.

The sequencing sample was made of blood. V is TRBV25-1 and J is TRBJ2-1; TRBD2 aligns across 13 bases. This sequence was found in a woman between 45 and 60 years old with Graves' hyperthyroidism. The CDR3 loop is CASSDPGLAGLREQFF. The CDR3 coding sequence is TGTGCCAGCAGTGACCCGGGACTAGCGGGGCTTAGAGAGCAGTTCTTC.